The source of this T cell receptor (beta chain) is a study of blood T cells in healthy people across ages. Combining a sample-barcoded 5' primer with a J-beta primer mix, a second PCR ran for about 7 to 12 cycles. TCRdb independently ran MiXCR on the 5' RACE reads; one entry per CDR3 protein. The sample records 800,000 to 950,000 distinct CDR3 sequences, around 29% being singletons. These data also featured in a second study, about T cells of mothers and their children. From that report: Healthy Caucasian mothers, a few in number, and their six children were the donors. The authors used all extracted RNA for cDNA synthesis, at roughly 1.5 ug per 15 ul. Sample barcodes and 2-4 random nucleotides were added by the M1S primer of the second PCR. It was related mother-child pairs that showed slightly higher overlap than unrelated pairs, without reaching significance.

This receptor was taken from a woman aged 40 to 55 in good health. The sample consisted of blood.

CDR3 in amino acids: CASSFAGDRETFF. For the CDR3, the DNA is TGTGCCAGCAGTTTCGCCGGGGACAGGGAGACTTTCTTT. The V gene is TRBV27, the J gene TRBJ1-1, with 9 bases matching TRBD1. The CDR3 loop spans 13 amino acids. In germline, CDR1 is MNHEY, CDR2 SMNVEV (reference sequence). The V gene end was trimmed by 3 bases and the J gene end by 12 bases; junction bases not matched to a gene: 8.